This is a list of T cell receptor beta chains from one sample in a study of blood T cell repertoires in COVID-19. Libraries were prepared by immunoSEQ multiplex PCR; TCRdb keeps only in-frame clonotypes and omits some of them. The table includes fewer than 350,000 clones, roughly 90% detected once. The material sequenced was PBMCs or T cells enriched from blood (not recorded which). Receptors were obtained from a woman aged 25 to 39 who had been exposed to COVID-19. Both conserved end residues are part of each CDR3. D genes are given only for firm matches. Size values are once, few and many counts, or a class for expanded clones, and some rows have none.

j_gene: TRBJ2-1
v_gene: TRBV2
len: 15
abundance: NA
d_gene: TRBD1
CDR3nt: TGTGCCAGCAGTATAGGGACAGGGAGCTACAATGAGCAGTTCTTC
CDR3aa: CASSIGTGSYNEQFF

j_gene: TRBJ2-7
v_gene: TRBV7-8
len: 16
abundance: NA
d_gene: NA
CDR3nt: TGTGCCAGCAGCTTAGGACTGGGACTGGGCTCCTACGAGCAGTACTTC
CDR3aa: CASSLGLGLGSYEQYF

j_gene: TRBJ2-1
v_gene: TRBV19
len: 15
abundance: NA
d_gene: NA
CDR3nt: TGTGCCAGTCAGATTGAGGAGAGCTCCTACAATGAGCAGTTCTTC
CDR3aa: CASQIEESSYNEQFF

j_gene: TRBJ2-5
v_gene: TRBV28
len: 16
abundance: once
d_gene: NA
CDR3nt: TGTGCCAGCAGTCCCGGCCCGGGACAAGGCCAAGAGACCCAGTACTTC
CDR3aa: CASSPGPGQGQETQYF

j_gene: TRBJ2-1
v_gene: TRBV30
len: 15
abundance: NA
d_gene: TRBD2
CDR3nt: TGTGCCTGGAGCGCACTAGCGGGGGCCTACAATGAGCAGTTCTTC
CDR3aa: CAWSALAGAYNEQFF

j_gene: TRBJ1-2
v_gene: TRBV27
len: 13
abundance: NA
d_gene: NA
CDR3nt: TGTGCCAGCAGACCAACAGGCATCGGCGGCTACACCTTC
CDR3aa: CASRPTGIGGYTF

j_gene: TRBJ2-7
v_gene: TRBV14
len: 15
abundance: once
d_gene: TRBD2
CDR3nt: TGTGCCAGCAGCCAGCCGGGGGAGGGTCCCTACGAGCAGTACTTC
CDR3aa: CASSQPGEGPYEQYF

j_gene: TRBJ2-2
v_gene: TRBV5-4
len: 15
abundance: NA
d_gene: NA
CDR3nt: TGTGCCAGCAGATCCATGGCCGCGAACACCGGGGAGCTGTTTTTT
CDR3aa: CASRSMAANTGELFF

j_gene: TRBJ2-2
v_gene: TRBV28
len: 13
abundance: NA
d_gene: NA
CDR3nt: TGTGCCAGCAGTCCGGACAGCCCCGGGGAGCTGTTTTTT
CDR3aa: CASSPDSPGELFF

j_gene: TRBJ2-1
v_gene: TRBV19
len: 17
abundance: NA
d_gene: TRBD2
CDR3nt: TGTGCCAGTAGTACCCGGACTAGCGGGAGGGCCCTCAATGAGCAGTTCTTC
CDR3aa: CASSTRTSGRALNEQFF

j_gene: TRBJ1-4
v_gene: TRBV11-2
len: 15
abundance: NA
d_gene: TRBD1
CDR3nt: TGTGCCAGCAGCTTAATGGGACAGGGGCCTGAAAAACTGTTTTTT
CDR3aa: CASSLMGQGPEKLFF

j_gene: TRBJ1-4
v_gene: TRBV29-1
len: 13
abundance: few
d_gene: NA
CDR3nt: TGCAGCGTTAGTTTTCACTCGGGTGAAAAACTGTTTTTT
CDR3aa: CSVSFHSGEKLFF

j_gene: TRBJ2-7
v_gene: TRBV18
len: 14
abundance: NA
d_gene: NA
CDR3nt: TGTGCCAGCTCACCGGGGGGAGCTAGCTACGAGCAGTACTTC
CDR3aa: CASSPGGASYEQYF

j_gene: TRBJ2-5
v_gene: TRBV19
len: 14
abundance: NA
d_gene: NA
CDR3nt: TGTGCCAGTAGTATAGATTGGGGCGCGGAGACCCAGTACTTC
CDR3aa: CASSIDWGAETQYF

j_gene: TRBJ2-7
v_gene: TRBV6-5
len: 14
abundance: NA
d_gene: TRBD2
CDR3nt: TGTGCCAGCAGCATTAGCGGGAGACGGGACGAGCAGTACTTC
CDR3aa: CASSISGRRDEQYF

j_gene: TRBJ1-4
v_gene: TRBV5-1
len: 14
abundance: NA
d_gene: NA
CDR3nt: TGCGCCAGCAGCTTGACAGGGACTAATGAAAAACTGTTTTTT
CDR3aa: CASSLTGTNEKLFF